The 15 T cell receptor beta chains below come from one sample, sequenced in a study of T cell responses to AZD1222 COVID-19 vaccine. Generated by immunoSEQ multiplex PCR, the TCRdb table keeps only in-frame clones and is missing some. This sample has 120,000 to 150,000 clones; just over 90% occur once, and the top ten carry approximately 5.4%. The sample in question was peripheral blood, obtained on day 0 of AZD1222 vaccination. Receptors were obtained from an adult in good health.

This sequence joins TRBV7-9 and TRBJ1-4; TRBD1 might be the D (6 bases). Trimming left V 9 bases short and J 4 bases short, with 18 bases between. Germline CDR1 and CDR2: SEHNR and FQNEAQ (reference sequence). The CDR3 has 15 residues. This CDR3 is CASKPQGSNNEKLFF. The CDR3 bases are TGTGCCAGTAAACCCCAGGGGAGTAATAATGAAAAACTGTTTTTT.

In its sample, this clone was seen once. The gene calls are TRBV7-2 and TRBJ1-1; TRBD1 matches at 8 bases. Trimming at V came to 2 bases and at J to 3 bases, leaving 5 bases not matched to a gene. The length of the CDR3 is 15 residues. Germline CDR1 SGHTA, CDR2 FQGNSA. In nucleotides, the CDR3 is TGTGCCAGCAGCTTACGACAGGGGTGGGACACTGAAGCTTTCTTT. Protein product: CASSLRQGWDTEAFF.

The genes are TRBV7-3 and TRBJ1-1, with D possibly matching TRBD1 (5 bases). This CDR3 comprises 17 residues. CDR1 and CDR2 (germline): SGHTA, FQGTGA. V shed 0 bases and J shed 2 bases, with 16 bases lying between them. The CDR3 DNA reads TGTGCCAGCAGCTTAACCGCAGGGAGAGGTCAAAACACTGAAGCTTTCTTT. It translates to CASSLTAGRGQNTEAFF. The variable domain in full, with the rest retrieved from reference TRBV7-3 and TRBJ1-1, is GAGVSQTPSNKVTEKGKYVELRCDPISGHTALYWYRQSLGQGPEFLIYFQGTGAADDSGLPNDRFFAVRPEGSVSTLKIQRTERGDSAVYLCASSLTAGRGQNTEAFFGQGTRLTVV.

The CDR3 DNA is TGTGCCAGCAGTAATACGGAGACCCAGTACTTC. As protein: CASSNTETQYF. The chain recombines TRBV6-2 or TRBV6-3 with TRBJ2-5; D is uncertain. The CDR3 covers 11 residues. The V gene lost 5 bases and the J gene lost 5 bases, with 6 bases spanning the gap. Germline V gene data show CDR1 as MNHEY and CDR2 as SVGEGT.

The gene calls are TRBV7-3 and TRBJ2-1; D tentatively reads TRBD1 or TRBD2 (5 bases each). Trimming shortened V by 5 bases and J by 4 bases, and 15 bases separated the two germline ends. This CDR3 spans 15 amino acids. Germline V gives CDR1 SGHTA, CDR2 FQGTGA. CDR3 sequence reads: CASSAPGLGYNEQFF. The CDR3 nucleotides are TGTGCCAGCAGCGCCCCGGGGCTGGGGTACAATGAGCAGTTCTTC. Full variable domain (outside the CDR3, taken from reference TRBV7-3 and TRBJ2-1): GAGVSQTPSNKVTEKGKYVELRCDPISGHTALYWYRQSLGQGPEFLIYFQGTGAADDSGLPNDRFFAVRPEGSVSTLKIQRTERGDSAVYLCASSAPGLGYNEQFFGPGTRLTVL.

The rearrangement links TRBV6-5 to TRBJ1-4; the D is unclear. The CDR3 contains 15 residues. CDR1 is MNHEY, CDR2 SVGAGI, per germline. V was trimmed by 8 bases and J by 3 bases, leaving 16 bases between them. CDR3 DNA sequence: TGTGCCAGCGGTAGACTACAGTTCGCTAATGAAAAACTGTTTTTT. It specifies CASGRLQFANEKLFF.

The gene calls are TRBV2 and TRBJ1-3; 9 positions match TRBD1. The CDR3 spans 17 residues. Germline V CDR1 and CDR2: SNHLY, FYNNEI. V shed 5 bases, J shed 0 bases, and the junction held 8 bases outside the gene matches. The CDR3 here is CASSSPGQGLSGNTIYF. The CDR3 nucleotides are TGTGCCAGCAGTTCTCCGGGACAGGGACTCTCTGGAAACACCATATATTTT.

The chain joins TRBV6-5 to TRBJ1-3; TRBD1 agrees at 9 bases. V shed 4 bases and J 4 bases; nucleotides not matched to a gene: 5. CDR3 size: 15 residues. CDR1 MNHEY and CDR2 SVGAGI come from the germline V gene. CDR3 sequence: CASSSPGTGGNTIYF. In nucleotides, the CDR3 is TGTGCCAGCAGTTCCCCCGGGACAGGGGGAAACACCATATATTTT.

The CDR3 coding sequence is TGCGCCAGCAGCTTGGAGGTGCCGGGCAGGGGGCCCGGGGCCAACGTCCTGACTTTC. Amino acids: CASSLEVPGRGPGANVLTF. The chain couples TRBV5-1 to TRBJ2-6, with TRBD1 matching 8 bases. The CDR3 has 19 residues. The V gene's germline CDR1 is SGHRS and CDR2 YFSETQ. Losses at the gene ends were 0 bases for V and 4 bases for J; bases not matched to a gene: 12.

This chain joins TRBV18 and TRBJ1-1; possibly TRBD1 for D (6 bases). The V gene's germline CDR1 is KGHSH and CDR2 LQKENI. The CDR3 totals 14 residues. The germline V and J ends were trimmed by 3 bases and 1 base, with 9 bases remaining between them. The CDR3 region is CASSPMGQNTEAFF. CDR3 DNA sequence: TGTGCCAGCTCACCTATGGGACAGAACACTGAAGCTTTCTTT. Using reference TRBV18 and TRBJ1-1 for the parts outside the CDR3, the full variable domain is NAGVMQNPRHLVRRRGQEARLRCSPMKGHSHVYWYRQLPEEGLKFMVYLQKENIIDESGMPKERFSAEFPKEGPSILRIQQVVRGDSAAYFCASSPMGQNTEAFFGQGTRLTVV.

The chain recombines TRBV15 with TRBJ2-1; 15 bases match TRBD2. Germline V gene lookup returns CDR1 LNHNV and CDR2 YYDKDF (reference sequence). This CDR3 has 18 residues. Trimming cost V 2 bases and J 9 bases; bases outside gene matches: 11. The CDR3 nucleotides read TGTGCCACCAGCAGACCCAACGGACTAGCGGGGGGGATCGGTGAGCAGTTCTTC. Amino acid sequence: CATSRPNGLAGGIGEQFF.

The chain has TRBV6-5 and TRBJ2-5; D is unclear. The germline CDR1 and CDR2 sequences are MNHEY and SVGAGI. This CDR3 is 14 amino acids long. V was clipped by 6 bases and J by 3 bases, with 14 bases between them. This chain's CDR3 is CASRKNNGEETQYF. CDR3 in DNA: TGTGCCAGCAGGAAAAACAACGGAGAAGAGACCCAGTACTTC.

The rearrangement uses TRBV5-1 and TRBJ2-1, with D possibly being TRBD2 (6 bases). Trimming pared 3 bases from V and 1 base from J, leaving 17 bases between. Germline CDR1 is SGHRS and CDR2 is YFSETQ. This CDR3 contains 17 residues. CDR3 sequence (DNA): TGCGCCAGCAGCTCACCCGGGGCTAGCGATTCCTACAATGAGCAGTTCTTC. As protein: CASSSPGASDSYNEQFF.

The chain uses TRBV5-1 and TRBJ2-7, with TRBD2 matching over 12 bases. This CDR3 is built from 14 residues. Germline loops: CDR1 SGHRS, CDR2 YFSETQ. Losses at the gene ends were 3 bases for V and 4 bases for J; bases not matched to a gene: 2. In DNA form, the CDR3 reads TGCGCCAGCAGCTGGACTAGCGGGGTTTACGAGCAGTACTTC. Its protein is CASSWTSGVYEQYF.

CDR3 bases: TGCGCCAGCAGCTTGGGAGGGACTAGCGGGAGAATGCCGGAGCAGTACTTC. It specifies CASSLGGTSGRMPEQYF. The chain has TRBV5-1 and TRBJ2-7; 14 nucleotides agree with TRBD2. Unmatched junction bases numbered 9, after V lost 0 bases and J lost 7 bases. CDR1 and CDR2 from the germline V gene are SGHRS and YFSETQ. The CDR3 contains 17 residues. Complete variable domain (other parts from reference TRBV5-1 and TRBJ2-7): KAGVTQTPRYLIKTRGQQVTLSCSPISGHRSVSWYQQTPGQGLQFLFEYFSETQRNKGNFPGRFSGRQFSNSRSEMNVSTLELGDSALYLCASSLGGTSGRMPEQYFGPGTRLTVT.